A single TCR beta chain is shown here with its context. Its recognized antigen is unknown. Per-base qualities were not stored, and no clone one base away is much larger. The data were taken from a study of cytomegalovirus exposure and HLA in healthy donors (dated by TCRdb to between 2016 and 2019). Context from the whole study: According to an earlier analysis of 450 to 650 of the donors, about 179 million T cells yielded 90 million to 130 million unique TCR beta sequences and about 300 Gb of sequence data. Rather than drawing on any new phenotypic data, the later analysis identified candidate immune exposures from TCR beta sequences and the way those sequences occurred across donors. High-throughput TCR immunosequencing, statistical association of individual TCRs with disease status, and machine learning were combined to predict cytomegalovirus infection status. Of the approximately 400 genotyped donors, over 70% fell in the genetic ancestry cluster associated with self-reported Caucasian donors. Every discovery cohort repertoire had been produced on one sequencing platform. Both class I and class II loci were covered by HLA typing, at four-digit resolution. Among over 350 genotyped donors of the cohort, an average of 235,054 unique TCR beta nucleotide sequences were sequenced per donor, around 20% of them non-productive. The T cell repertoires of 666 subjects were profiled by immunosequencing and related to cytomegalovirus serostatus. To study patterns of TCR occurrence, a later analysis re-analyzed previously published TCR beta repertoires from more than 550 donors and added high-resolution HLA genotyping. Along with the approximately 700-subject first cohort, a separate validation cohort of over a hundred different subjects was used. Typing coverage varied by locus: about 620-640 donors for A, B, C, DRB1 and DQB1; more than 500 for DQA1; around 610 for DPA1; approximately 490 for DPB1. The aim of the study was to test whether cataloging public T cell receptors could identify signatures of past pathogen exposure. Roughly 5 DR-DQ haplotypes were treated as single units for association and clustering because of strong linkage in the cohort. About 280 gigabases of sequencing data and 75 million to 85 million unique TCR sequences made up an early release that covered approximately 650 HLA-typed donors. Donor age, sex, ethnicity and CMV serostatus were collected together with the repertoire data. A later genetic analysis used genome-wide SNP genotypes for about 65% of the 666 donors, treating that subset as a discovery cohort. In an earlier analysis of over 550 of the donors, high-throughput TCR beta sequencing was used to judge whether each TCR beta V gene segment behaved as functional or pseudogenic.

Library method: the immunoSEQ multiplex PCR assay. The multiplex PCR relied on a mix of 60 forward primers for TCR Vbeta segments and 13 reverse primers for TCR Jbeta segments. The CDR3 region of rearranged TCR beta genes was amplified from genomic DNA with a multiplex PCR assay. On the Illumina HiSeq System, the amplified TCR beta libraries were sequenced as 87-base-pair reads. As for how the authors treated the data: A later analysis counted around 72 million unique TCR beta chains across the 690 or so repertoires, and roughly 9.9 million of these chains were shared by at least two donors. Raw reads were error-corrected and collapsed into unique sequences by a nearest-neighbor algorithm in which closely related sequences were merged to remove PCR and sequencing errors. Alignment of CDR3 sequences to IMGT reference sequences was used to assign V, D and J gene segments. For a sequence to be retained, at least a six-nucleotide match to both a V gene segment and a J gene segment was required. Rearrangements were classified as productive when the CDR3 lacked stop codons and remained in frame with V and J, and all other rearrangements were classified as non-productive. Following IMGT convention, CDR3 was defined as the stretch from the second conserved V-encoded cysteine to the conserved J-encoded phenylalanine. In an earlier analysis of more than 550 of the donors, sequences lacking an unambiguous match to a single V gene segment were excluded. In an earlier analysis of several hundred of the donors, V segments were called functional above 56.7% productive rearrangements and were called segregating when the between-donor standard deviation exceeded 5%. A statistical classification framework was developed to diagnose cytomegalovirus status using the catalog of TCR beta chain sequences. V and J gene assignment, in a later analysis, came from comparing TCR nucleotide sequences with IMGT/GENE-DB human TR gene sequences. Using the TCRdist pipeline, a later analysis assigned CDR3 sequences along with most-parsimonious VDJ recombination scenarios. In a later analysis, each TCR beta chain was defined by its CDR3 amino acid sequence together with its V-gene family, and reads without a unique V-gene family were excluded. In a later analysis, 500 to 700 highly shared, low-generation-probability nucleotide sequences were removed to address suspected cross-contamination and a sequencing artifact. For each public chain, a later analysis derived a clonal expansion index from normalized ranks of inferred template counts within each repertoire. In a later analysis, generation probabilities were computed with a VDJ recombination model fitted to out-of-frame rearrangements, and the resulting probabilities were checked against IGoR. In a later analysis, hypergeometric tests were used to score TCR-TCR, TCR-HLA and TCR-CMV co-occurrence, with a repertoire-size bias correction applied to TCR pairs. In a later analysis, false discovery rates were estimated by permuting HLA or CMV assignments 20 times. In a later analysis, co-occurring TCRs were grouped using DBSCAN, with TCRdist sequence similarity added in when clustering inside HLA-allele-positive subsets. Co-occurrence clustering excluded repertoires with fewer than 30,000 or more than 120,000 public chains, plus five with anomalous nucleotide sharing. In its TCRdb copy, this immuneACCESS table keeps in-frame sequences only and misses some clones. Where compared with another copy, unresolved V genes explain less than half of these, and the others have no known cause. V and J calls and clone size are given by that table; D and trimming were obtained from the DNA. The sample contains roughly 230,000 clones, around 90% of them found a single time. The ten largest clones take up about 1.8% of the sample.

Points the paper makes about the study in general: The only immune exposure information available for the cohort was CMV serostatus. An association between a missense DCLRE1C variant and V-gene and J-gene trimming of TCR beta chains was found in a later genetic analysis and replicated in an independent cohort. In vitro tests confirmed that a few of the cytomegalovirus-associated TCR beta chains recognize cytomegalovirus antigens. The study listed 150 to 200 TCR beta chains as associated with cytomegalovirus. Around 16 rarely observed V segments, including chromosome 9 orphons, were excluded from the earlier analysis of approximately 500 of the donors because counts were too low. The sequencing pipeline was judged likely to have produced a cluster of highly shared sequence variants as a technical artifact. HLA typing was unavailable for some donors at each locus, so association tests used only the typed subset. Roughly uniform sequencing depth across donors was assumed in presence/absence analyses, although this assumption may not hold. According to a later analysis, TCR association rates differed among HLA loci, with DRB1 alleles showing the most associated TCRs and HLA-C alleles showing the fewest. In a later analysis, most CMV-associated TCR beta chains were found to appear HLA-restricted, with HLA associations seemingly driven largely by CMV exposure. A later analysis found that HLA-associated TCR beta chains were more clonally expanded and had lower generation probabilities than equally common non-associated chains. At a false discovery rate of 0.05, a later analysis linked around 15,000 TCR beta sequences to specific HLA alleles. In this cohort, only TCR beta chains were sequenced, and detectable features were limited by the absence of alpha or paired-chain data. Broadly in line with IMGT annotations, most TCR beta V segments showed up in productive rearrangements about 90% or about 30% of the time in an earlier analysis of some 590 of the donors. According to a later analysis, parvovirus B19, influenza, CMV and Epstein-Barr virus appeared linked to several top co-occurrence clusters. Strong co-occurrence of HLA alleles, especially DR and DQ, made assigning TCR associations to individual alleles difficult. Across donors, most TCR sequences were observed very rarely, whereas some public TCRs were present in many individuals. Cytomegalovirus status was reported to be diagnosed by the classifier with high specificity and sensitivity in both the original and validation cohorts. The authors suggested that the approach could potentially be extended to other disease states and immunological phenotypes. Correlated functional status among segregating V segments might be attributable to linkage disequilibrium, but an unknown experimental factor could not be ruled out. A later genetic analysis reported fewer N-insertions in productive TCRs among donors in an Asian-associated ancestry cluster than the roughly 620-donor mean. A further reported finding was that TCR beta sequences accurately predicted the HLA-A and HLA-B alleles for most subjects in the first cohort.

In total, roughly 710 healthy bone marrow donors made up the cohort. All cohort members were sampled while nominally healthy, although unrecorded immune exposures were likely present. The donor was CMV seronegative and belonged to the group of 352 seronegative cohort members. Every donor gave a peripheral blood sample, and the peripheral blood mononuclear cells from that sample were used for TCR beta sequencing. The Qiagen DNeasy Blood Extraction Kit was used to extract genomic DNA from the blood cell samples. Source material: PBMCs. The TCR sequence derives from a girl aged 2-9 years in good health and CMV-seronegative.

The bases read TGTGCCTGGAGTGTAGGCGGACAGGGCTATGGCTACACCTTC. It specifies CAWSVGGQGYGYTF. The V and J genes are TRBV30 and TRBJ1-2; the junction holds 8 bases that match TRBD1. The CDR3 runs 14 amino acids, cysteine and phenylalanine included. Just CDR3 DNA is preserved here, 42 bases in frame from base 1. Germline trimming amounts to 0 bases on V and 4 bases on J, with 4 as the count of junction bases outside the gene matches. The germline V gene (reference sequence) specifies GTSNPN as CDR1 and SVGIG as CDR2.